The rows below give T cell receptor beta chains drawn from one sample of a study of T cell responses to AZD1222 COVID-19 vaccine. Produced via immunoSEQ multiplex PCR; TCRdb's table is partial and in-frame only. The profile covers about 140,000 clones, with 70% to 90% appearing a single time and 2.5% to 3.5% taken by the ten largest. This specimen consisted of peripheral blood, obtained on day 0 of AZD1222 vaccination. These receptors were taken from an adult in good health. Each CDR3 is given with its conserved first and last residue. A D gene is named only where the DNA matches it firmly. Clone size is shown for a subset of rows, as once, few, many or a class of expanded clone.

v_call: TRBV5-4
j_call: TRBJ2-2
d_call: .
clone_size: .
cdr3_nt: TGTGCCAGCATAGGACGGACGACCGGGGAGCTGTTTTTT
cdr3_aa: CASIGRTTGELFF

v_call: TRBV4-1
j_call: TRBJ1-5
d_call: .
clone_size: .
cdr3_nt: TGCGCCAGCAGCCAAGAGCTTTCCGCGGTTCAGCCCCAGCATTTT
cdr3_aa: CASSQELSAVQPQHF

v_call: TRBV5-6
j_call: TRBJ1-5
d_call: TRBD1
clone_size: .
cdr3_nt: TGTGCCAGCAGCTGGACAGGGGGCGGCCATAGCAATCAGCCCCAGCATTTT
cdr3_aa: CASSWTGGGHSNQPQHF

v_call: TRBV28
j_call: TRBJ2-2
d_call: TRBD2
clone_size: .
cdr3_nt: TGTGCCAGCAGAATAGCGGGAGGGCCCGACACCGGGGAGCTGTTTTTT
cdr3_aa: CASRIAGGPDTGELFF

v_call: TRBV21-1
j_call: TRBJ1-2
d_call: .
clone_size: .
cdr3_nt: TGTGCCAGCAGGCCCTTGAGGGACGGACATTCCTATGGCTACACCTTC
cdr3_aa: CASRPLRDGHSYGYTF

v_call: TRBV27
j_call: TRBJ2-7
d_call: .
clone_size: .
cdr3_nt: TGTGCCAGCAGGAGAGGGGCACCCGGTTTCTACGAGCAGTACTTC
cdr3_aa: CASRRGAPGFYEQYF

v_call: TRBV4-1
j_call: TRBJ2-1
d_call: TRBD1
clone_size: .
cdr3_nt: TGCGCCAGCAGATCCCTTACAGGGGGCTCAAAGCAGTTCTTC
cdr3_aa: CASRSLTGGSKQFF

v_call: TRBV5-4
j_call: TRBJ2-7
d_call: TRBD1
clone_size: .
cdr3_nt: TGTGCCAGCAGCATCGGGACAGGGAACTCCTACGAGCAGTACTTC
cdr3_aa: CASSIGTGNSYEQYF

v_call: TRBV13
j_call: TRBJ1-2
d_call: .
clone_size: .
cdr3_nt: TGTGCCAGCAGCCCCGGTGCTTCGAAGTATGGCTACACCTTC
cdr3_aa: CASSPGASKYGYTF

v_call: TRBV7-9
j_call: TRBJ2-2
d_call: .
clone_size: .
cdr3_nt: TGTGCCAGCAGCTTCGTCAGGGAGACCGGGGAGCTGTTTTTT
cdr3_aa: CASSFVRETGELFF

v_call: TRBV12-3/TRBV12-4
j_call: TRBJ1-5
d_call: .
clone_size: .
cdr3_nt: TGTGCCAGCCGCGGGAATAGCAATCAGCCCCAGCATTTT
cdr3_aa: CASRGNSNQPQHF

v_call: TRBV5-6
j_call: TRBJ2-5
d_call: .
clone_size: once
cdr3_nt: TGTGCCAGCAGCTTGGTCCGAGAGACCCAGTACTTC
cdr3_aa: CASSLVRETQYF

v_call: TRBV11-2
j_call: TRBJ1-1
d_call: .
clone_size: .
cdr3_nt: TGTGCCAGCAGAGCAGGGCTCAACACTGAAGCTTTCTTT
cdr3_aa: CASRAGLNTEAFF

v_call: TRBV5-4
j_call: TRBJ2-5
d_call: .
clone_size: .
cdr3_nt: TGTGCCAGCAGCCCCACCAGTTTGAGCCAAGAGACCCAGTACTTC
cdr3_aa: CASSPTSLSQETQYF

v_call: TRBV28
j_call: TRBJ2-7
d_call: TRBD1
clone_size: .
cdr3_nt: TGTGCCAGCAGTTTATCCCCCGACAGGGGAATCTACGAGCAGTACTTC
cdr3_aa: CASSLSPDRGIYEQYF

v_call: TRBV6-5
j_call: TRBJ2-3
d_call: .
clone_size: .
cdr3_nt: TGTGCCAGCAGCCGGGGCAGGGAGGCAGATACGCAGTATTTT
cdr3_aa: CASSRGREADTQYF

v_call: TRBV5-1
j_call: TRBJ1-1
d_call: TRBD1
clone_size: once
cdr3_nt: TGCGCCAGCGGGTCAGGGGGTAACACTGAAGCTTTCTTT
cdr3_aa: CASGSGGNTEAFF

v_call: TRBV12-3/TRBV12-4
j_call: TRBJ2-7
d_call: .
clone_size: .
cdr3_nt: TGTGCCAGCAGTCCTTCCCGCTACGAGCAGTACTTC
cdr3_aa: CASSPSRYEQYF

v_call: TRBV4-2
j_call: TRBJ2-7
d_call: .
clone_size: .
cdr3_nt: TGTGCCAGCAGCCAAGATGGGACCACGGGGGCCGGGCAGTACTTC
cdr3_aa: CASSQDGTTGAGQYF

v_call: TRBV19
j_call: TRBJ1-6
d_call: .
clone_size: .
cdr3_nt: TGTGCCAGTAGTATTTCAGGCAGCTCGAAGGTTCATTCACCCCTCCACTTT
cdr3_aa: CASSISGSSKVHSPLHF

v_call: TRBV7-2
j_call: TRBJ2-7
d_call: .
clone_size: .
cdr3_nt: TGTGCCAGCAGCTTAGCGGGGGGAGGCTACGAGCAGTACTTC
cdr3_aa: CASSLAGGGYEQYF

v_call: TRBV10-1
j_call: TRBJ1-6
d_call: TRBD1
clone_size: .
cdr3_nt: TGCGCCACCCACGCCACGGGACAGTATAATTCACCCCTCCACTTT
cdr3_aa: CATHATGQYNSPLHF

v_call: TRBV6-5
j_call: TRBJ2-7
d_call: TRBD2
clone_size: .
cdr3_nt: TGTGCCAGCAGTCCGCGGACTAGCGGAGGTTACGAGCAGTACTTC
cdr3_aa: CASSPRTSGGYEQYF

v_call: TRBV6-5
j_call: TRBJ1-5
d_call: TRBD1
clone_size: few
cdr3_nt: TGTGCCAGCAGTTACGGACAGGGAAGGGGTCAGCCCCAGCATTTT
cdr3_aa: CASSYGQGRGQPQHF

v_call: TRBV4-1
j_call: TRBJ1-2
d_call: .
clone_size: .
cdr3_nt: TGCGCCAGCAGCCAAGATGGGGGGCACCTTACCAACTATGGCTACACCTTC
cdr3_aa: CASSQDGGHLTNYGYTF

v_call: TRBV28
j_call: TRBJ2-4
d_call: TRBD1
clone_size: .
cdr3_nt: TGTGCCAGCAGTATTGGGACAGTTATAGCCAAAAACATTCAGTACTTC
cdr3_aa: CASSIGTVIAKNIQYF

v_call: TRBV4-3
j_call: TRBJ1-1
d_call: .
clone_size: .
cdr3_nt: TGCGCCAGCAGCCAAGATCCAGCGACACTGAACACTGAAGCTTTCTTT
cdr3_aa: CASSQDPATLNTEAFF

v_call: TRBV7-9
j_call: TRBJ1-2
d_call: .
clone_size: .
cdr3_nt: TGTGCCAGCAGCTTGGGTGTGTTCTATGGCTACACCTTC
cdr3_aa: CASSLGVFYGYTF

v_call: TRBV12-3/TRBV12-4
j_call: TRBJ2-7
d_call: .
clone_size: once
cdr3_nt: TGTGCCAGCAGTTCATCAAACTACGAGCAGTACTTC
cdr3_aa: CASSSSNYEQYF

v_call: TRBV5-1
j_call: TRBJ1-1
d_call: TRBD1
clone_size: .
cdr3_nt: TGCGCCAGCAGCTTAGGGGGCGCGCCCACTGAAGCTTTCTTT
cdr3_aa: CASSLGGAPTEAFF

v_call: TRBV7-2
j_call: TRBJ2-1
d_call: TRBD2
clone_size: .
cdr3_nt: TGTGCCAGCAGCCAATACGCCGTAACTAGCGGGGGTTACAATGAGCAGTTCTTC
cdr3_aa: CASSQYAVTSGGYNEQFF

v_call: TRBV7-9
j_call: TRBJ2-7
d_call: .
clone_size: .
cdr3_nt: TGTGCCAGCAGCCCCCCTCCTGGGAACGAGCAGTACTTC
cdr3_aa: CASSPPPGNEQYF

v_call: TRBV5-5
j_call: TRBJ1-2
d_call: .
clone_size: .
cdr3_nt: TGTGCCAGCAGCGTTCTCGGACCGGGGAACTATGGCTACACCTTC
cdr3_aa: CASSVLGPGNYGYTF

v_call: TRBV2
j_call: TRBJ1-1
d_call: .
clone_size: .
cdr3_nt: TGTGCCAGCAGCCTAACCAGGGGAGCTTTCTTT
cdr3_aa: CASSLTRGAFF

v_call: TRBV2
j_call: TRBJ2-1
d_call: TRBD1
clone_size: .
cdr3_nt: TGTGCCAGCAAGGTGGCAGGGGGCTACAATGAGCAGTTCTTC
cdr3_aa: CASKVAGGYNEQFF

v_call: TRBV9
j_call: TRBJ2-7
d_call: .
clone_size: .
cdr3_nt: TGTGCCAGCAGCCCTACTTCGGCTAGGGGATACGAGCAGTACTTC
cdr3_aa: CASSPTSARGYEQYF

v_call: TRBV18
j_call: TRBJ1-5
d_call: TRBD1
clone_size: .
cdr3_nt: TGTGCCAGCTCGGGACAGGGGTATCAGCCCCAGCATTTT
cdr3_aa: CASSGQGYQPQHF

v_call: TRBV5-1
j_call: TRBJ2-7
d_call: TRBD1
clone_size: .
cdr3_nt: TGCGCCAGCAGCCCGGGACAGGAATTTGCCTACGAGCAGTACTTC
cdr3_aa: CASSPGQEFAYEQYF

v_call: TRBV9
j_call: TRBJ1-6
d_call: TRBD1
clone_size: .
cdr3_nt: TGTGCCAGCAGCTCCCGGGACAGGGATTCACCCCTCCACTTT
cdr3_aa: CASSSRDRDSPLHF

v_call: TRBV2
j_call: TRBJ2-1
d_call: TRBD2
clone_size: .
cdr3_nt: TGTGCCAGCACCACTAGCGGGACGGGAGCCAATGAGCAGTTCTTC
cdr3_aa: CASTTSGTGANEQFF

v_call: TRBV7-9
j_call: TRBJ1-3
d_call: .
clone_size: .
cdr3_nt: TGTGCCAGCAGAGTTCGGGGCCTCTCTGGAAACACCATATATTTT
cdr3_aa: CASRVRGLSGNTIYF

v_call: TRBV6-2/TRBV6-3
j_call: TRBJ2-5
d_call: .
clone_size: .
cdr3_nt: TGTGCCAGCAGTTTCTACAGTACTACCAGCCAAGAGACCCAGTACTTC
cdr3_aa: CASSFYSTTSQETQYF

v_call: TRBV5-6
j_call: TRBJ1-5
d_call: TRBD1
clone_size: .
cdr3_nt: TGTGCCAGCAGTTGGAAGGGACAGGTGAATCAGCCCCAGCATTTT
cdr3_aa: CASSWKGQVNQPQHF

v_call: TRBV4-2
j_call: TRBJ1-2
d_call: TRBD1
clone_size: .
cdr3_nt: TGTGCCAGCAGCCCGAGGACAGGGGGTGAATATGGCTACACCTTC
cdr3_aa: CASSPRTGGEYGYTF

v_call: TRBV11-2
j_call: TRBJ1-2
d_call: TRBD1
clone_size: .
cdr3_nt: TGTGCCAGCAGCCCGGACAGGGGAGAAGGCTACACCTTC
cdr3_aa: CASSPDRGEGYTF